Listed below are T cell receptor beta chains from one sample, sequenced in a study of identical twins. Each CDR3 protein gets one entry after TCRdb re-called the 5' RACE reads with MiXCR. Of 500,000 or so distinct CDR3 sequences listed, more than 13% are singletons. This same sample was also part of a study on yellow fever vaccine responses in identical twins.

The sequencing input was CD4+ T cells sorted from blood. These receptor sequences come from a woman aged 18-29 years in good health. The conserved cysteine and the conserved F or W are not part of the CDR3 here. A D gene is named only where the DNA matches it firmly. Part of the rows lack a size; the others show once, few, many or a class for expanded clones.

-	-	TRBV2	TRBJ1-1	ASSNVIQGTTEVF
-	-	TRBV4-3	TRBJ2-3	ASSQDPVSYTQY
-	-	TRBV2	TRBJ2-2	ASSEGTSGRIGELF
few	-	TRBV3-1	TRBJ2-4	ASGVENIQY
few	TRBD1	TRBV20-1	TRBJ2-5	SAPGTGGTETQY
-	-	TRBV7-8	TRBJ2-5	ASSLQGRLGAMETQY
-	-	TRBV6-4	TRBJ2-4	ASSELPGVEVQY
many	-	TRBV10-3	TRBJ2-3	AISGGRDADTQY
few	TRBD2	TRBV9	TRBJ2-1	ASSITTSGASYNEQF
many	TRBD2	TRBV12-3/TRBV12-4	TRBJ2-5	ASSPRAGGGLGETQY
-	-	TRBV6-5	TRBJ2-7	ASSYSRRGPPSGEQY
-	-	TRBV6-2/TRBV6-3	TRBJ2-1	ASGRMRAMGYNEQF
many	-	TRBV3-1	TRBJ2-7	ASSQAGEQY
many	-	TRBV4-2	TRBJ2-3	ASSQGGDTQY
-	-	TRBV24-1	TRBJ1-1	ATNSGRDTEAF
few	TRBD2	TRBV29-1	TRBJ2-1	SVGIGGVGNEQF